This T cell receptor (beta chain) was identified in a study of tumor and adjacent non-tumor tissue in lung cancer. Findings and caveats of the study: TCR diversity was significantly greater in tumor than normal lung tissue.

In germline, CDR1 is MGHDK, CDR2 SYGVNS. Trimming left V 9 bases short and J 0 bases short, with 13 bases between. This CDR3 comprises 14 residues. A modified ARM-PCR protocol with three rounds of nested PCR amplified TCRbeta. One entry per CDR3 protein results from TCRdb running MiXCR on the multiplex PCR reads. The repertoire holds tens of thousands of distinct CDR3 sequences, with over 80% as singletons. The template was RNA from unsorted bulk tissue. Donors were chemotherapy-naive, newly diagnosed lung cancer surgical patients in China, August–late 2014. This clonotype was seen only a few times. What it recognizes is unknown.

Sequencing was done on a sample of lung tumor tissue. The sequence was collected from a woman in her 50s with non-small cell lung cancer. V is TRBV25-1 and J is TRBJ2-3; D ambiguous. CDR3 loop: CASVQLSSTDTQYF. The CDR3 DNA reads TGTGCCAGTGTTCAGTTGTCTAGCACAGATACGCAGTATTTT.